This T cell receptor (beta chain) was identified during a study of cytomegalovirus exposure and HLA in healthy donors. Study-wide results and caveats: A few of the chains that were CMV-associated were confirmed in vitro to be specific for CMV antigens. Equally common other TCR beta chains were less clonally expanded than HLA-associated ones, a later analysis found.

The PCR had 60 Vbeta and 13 Jbeta primers. Assay used: immunoSEQ multiplex PCR; TCRdb lists only in-frame clones, some missing. This sample yields 150,000 or so clones, of which approximately 84% are seen a single time; approximately 1.2% belongs to the top ten. V lost 6 bases to trimming and J lost 1 base; unmatched junction nucleotides: 4. Germline CDR1 and CDR2: SGHNT and YYREEE (reference sequence). This CDR3 comprises 14 residues. With respect to this clone: Its antigen is unknown.

Sequenced: PBMCs. The chain joins TRBV5-4 to TRBJ1-3, with 7 positions matching TRBD1. The TCR comes from a man aged 50 to 60 in good health and CMV-seropositive. CDR3 in amino acids: CASNQGESGNTIYF. In DNA form, the CDR3 reads TGTGCCAGCAACCAGGGGGAATCTGGAAACACCATATATTTT. Based on the CDR3 plus reference TRBV5-4 and TRBJ1-3, the full variable domain is ETGVTQSPTHLIKTRGQQVTLRCSSQSGHNTVSWYQQALGQGPQFIFQYYREEENGRGNFPPRFSGLQFPNYSSELNVNALELDDSALYLCASNQGESGNTIYFGEGSWLTVV.